The source of this T cell receptor (beta chain) is a study of synovial regulatory T cells in juvenile arthritis. The germline V gene encodes CDR1 SNHLY and CDR2 FYNNEI. The CDR3 is 14 residues long. Only the protein is on record. Only in-frame clones appear in the TCRdb table, and some are missing; sequencing was by immunoSEQ multiplex PCR. This sample contains roughly 9,900 clones. The V gene is TRBV2, the J gene TRBJ2-7. Sequencing used Treg cells from blood. Subset described: remaining (HLA-DR-negative) circulating blood Treg cells. The TCR originated in a donor aged 2-29 years with juvenile idiopathic arthritis. The CDR3 spells CASSGGKVSYEQYF.